This T cell receptor beta chain was profiled in a study of neoadjuvant anti-PD-1 for oral cavity cancer. Study summary: Patients mostly received three to four biweekly nivolumab doses at 3 mg/kg before surgery.

The V gene's germline CDR1 is MNHNS and CDR2 SASEGT. The CDR3 contains 16 residues. V lost 4 bases and J lost 0, with 13 bases in between. Generated by immunoSEQ multiplex PCR, the TCRdb table keeps only in-frame clones and is missing some. The profile shows around 62,000 clones, more than 65% of them singletons. The sequence came from a person between 35 and 79 years old with oral cavity squamous cell carcinoma. Material: PBMCs, obtained before nivolumab (anti-PD-1) treatment. The chain has TRBV6-1 and TRBJ2-1; no reliable D call. This CDR3 is CASSGPGQSSYNEQFF. The CDR3 DNA sequence: TGTGCCAGCAGTGGCCCCGGGCAGAGCTCCTACAATGAGCAGTTCTTC.